The next 27 T cell receptor beta chains were all read from a single sample in a study of tumor-infiltrating lymphocytes in primary liver carcinoma. Using a constant-region primer together with ProtoScript II reverse transcriptase, TCR beta cDNA was made from approximately 0.55 ug of total RNA. Investigators got TCR beta libraries out of three nested multiplex PCR rounds, done with slightly modified ARM-PCR. Investigators reported that the first two PCR rounds, at about 11 cycles each, used TRBV1-TRBV30 forward primers with a C-beta reverse primer. MiXCR was run by TCRdb on the multiplex PCR reads, yielding one entry per CDR3 protein. The table records about 200,000 distinct CDR3 sequences, approximately 65% of them present only once. Germline DNA was also extracted, with blood RNA taken from unsorted whole blood. Sequencing was performed on peripheral blood. The receptors derive from a woman in her sixties or seventies with primary liver carcinoma and hepatitis B virus infection.

This clonotype was recorded many times. The rearrangement uses TRBV29-1 and TRBJ1-2, with 7 bases aligning to TRBD1. The V and J ends lost 3 bases and 2 bases, in that order; junction bases with no gene match: 9. CDR1 is SQVTM and CDR2 is ANQGSEA in the germline V gene. The CDR3 contains 15 residues. The CDR3 DNA follows: TGCAGCGTTGACTTCTGGGACAGCAGAAACTATGGCTACACCTTC. This translates into CSVDFWDSRNYGYTF.

Worth noting for this clonotype: A single base separates this from a much larger clone, so it may be a read error. The chain recombines TRBV6-1 with TRBJ1-1, with TRBD1 as a possible D gene (6 bases). The germline V and J ends were trimmed by 3 bases and 5 bases, with 19 bases remaining between them. Germline V CDR1 and CDR2: MNHNS, SASEGT. The CDR3 runs 16 residues. For the CDR3, the DNA is TGTGCCAGCAGTGACTTATCAGGGGCCGGGAAAACTGAAGCTTTCTTT. Its protein is CASSDLSGAGKTEAFF.

In regard to this clonotype: A read error may account for a junction end that differs from germline. This sequence joins TRBV29-1 and TRBJ1-1; 8 bases are shared with TRBD1. CDR3 length: 14 residues. Germline CDR1 reads SQVTM; CDR2 reads ANQGSEA. Here the CDR3 DNA reads TGCAACGTTGAAGAATGGACAGGGAGGACTGAAGCTTTCTTT. Its protein product is CNVEEWTGRTEAFF.

Of note for this clonotype: At one of its ends the junction is not consistent with the germline gene, which may arise from a read error. This chain joins TRBV29-1 and TRBJ2-5; D might be TRBD2 (5 bases). CDR1 is SQVTM, CDR2 ANQGSEA, per germline. The CDR3 covers 13 residues. In DNA, the CDR3 is TGTAGCGTTGACGAGTGGACGGGTGAGACCCAGTACTTC. Translation gives CSVDEWTGETQYF.

A few counts support this clonotype. This clone may be a read error of a much larger clone one base away. This chain joins TRBV13 and TRBJ2-7; D gene ambiguous. The CDR3 is 11 amino acids. Germline V gene data show CDR1 as PRHDT and CDR2 as FYEKMQ (reference sequence). The CDR3: CASSPSYEEYF. CDR3 bases: TGTGCCAGCAGCCCCTCCTACGAGGAGTACTTC.

V usage is TRBV20-1 and J usage is TRBJ2-2; the match to TRBD2 covers 7 bases. With V trimmed by 0 bases and J by 4 bases, 8 bases remained unmatched. This CDR3 is built from 16 residues. In germline, CDR1 is DFQATT, CDR2 SNEGSKA (reference sequence). CDR3 sequence reads: CSARDGAGETTGELFF. CDR3 sequence (DNA): TGCAGTGCTAGAGATGGGGCGGGAGAAACCACCGGGGAGCTGTTTTTT.

In the case of this clonotype: A much larger clonotype is one base distant, so this may be a read error. The chain employs TRBV4-1 and TRBJ2-7, with 9 bases matching TRBD2. The CDR3 is 15 amino acids. The germline V gene encodes CDR1 MGHRA and CDR2 YSYEKL. The CDR3 loop is CASNQDGLARYEQYF. The CDR3 coding sequence is TGCGCCAGCAACCAAGACGGACTAGCGAGGTACGAGCAGTACTTC.

Concerning this clonotype itself: This may be a read error: a much more frequent sequence differs by one nucleotide. The chain recombines TRBV12-5 with TRBJ1-5; possible D gene TRBD1, 5 bases. In germline, CDR1 is LGHNT, CDR2 FRNRAP. Trimming cost V 7 bases and J 6 bases, with 16 bases left between them. This CDR3 has 14 residues. The CDR3 DNA is TGTGCTAGTGATGGGGGGACCAGCGGTCAGCCCCAGCATTTT. It encodes CASDGGTSGQPQHF.

Turning to this clonotype: Since a much larger clone is just one base distant, this may be a read error. The chain employs TRBV6-2 or TRBV6-3 and TRBJ2-3, with D tentatively TRBD1 (5 bases). The DNA end is a closer match to TRBJ1-5, so the J assignment may be wrong. Germline-derived CDR1 and CDR2 are MNHEY and SVGEGT. The CDR3 contains 15 residues. This chain's CDR3 is CASSYSIGATGTQHF. The CDR3, as DNA: TGTGCCAGCAGTTACTCGATCGGGGCGACGGGTACGCAGCATTTT.

In the case of this clonotype: This may come from a read error, since a much larger clone is one base off. The chain links TRBV6-5 to TRBJ2-5; D possibly corresponds to TRBD1 (7 bases). The CDR3 extends over 16 amino acids. Germline CDR1 is MNHEY and CDR2 is SVGAGI. CDR3 region: CVSSEGAGGYQETQYF. In DNA, the CDR3 is TGTGTCAGCAGCGAAGGAGCAGGGGGGTACCAAGAGACCCAGTACTTC.

In regard to this clonotype: A read error may explain this, as a much larger clone is one base away. The chain joins TRBV29-1 to TRBJ1-5; no clear D. The CDR3 sequence is 13 residues long. Germline V gives CDR1 SQVTM, CDR2 ANQGSEA. Trimming left V 5 bases short and J 6 bases short, with 14 bases between. The CDR3 bases are TGCAGCGTTCAAAACACGGGCGGTCAGCCCCAGCATTTT. Translation: CSVQNTGGQPQHF.

On this clonotype: One junction end does not reproduce the germline sequence, and a read error may be involved. The chain uses TRBV5-5 and TRBJ2-4; possible D gene TRBD1, 6 bases. The CDR3 consists of 15 residues. CDR1 is SGHKS, CDR2 YYEKEE, per germline (reference sequence). The CDR3 DNA sequence: TGTGCCAGCAGCTCCGGACAGCCTGCCAACAACATTCAGTACTTC. Translation gives CASSSGQPANNIQYF.

J is TRBJ1-2 and V is TRBV11-2, with D possibly being TRBD1 (5 bases). V was trimmed by 6 bases and J by 8 bases, leaving 19 bases between them. CDR3 length equals 14 residues. Germline V gives CDR1 SGHAT, CDR2 FQNNGV. The CDR3: CASSLYRGTEGYTF. For the CDR3, the DNA is TGTGCCAGCAGTTTATATCGTGGGACGGAGGGCTACACCTTC.

As for this clonotype: One junction end does not reproduce the germline sequence, and a read error may be involved. The J gene is TRBJ2-2, the V gene TRBV11-2; 8 bases are a match to TRBD2. Germline CDR1 reads SGHAT; CDR2 reads FQNNGV. The CDR3 is 15 amino acids. The CDR3 sequence is CASSFTSGYAGKLFF. The CDR3, as DNA: TGTGCCAGCAGCTTCACTAGCGGTTACGCCGGGAAGCTGTTTTTT.

Points on this clonotype: Relative to the germline gene, one junction end is altered; a read error may explain this. The V and J genes are TRBV11-1 and TRBJ2-3, with D maybe TRBD2 (7 bases). The CDR3 extends over 16 amino acids. Germline-derived CDR1 and CDR2 are SGHAT and FQDESV (reference sequence). In DNA, the CDR3 is TGTGCAAGCAGCTCCCGGACTAGGGGGGGCACAGATACGCAGTATTTT. Amino acids: CASSSRTRGGTDTQYF. Full variable domain (outside the CDR3, taken from reference TRBV11-1 and TRBJ2-3): EAEVAQSPRYKITEKSQAVAFWCDPISGHATLYWYRQILGQGPELLVQFQDESVVDDSQLPKDRFSAERLKGVDSTLKIQPAELGDSAMYLCASSSRTRGGTDTQYFGPGTRLTVL.

At least ten counts were recorded for this clonotype. V is TRBV29-1 and J is TRBJ2-1; weak D call: TRBD1 (5 bases). There are 15 residues in the CDR3. V was pared by 3 bases and J by 0 bases, with 12 bases between. Germline CDR1 SQVTM, CDR2 ANQGSEA. CDR3 DNA sequence: TGCAGCGTTGAGGGGCAGGCGAGCTCCTACAATGAGCAGTTCTTC. Encoded protein: CSVEGQASSYNEQFF.

As regards this clonotype: At one boundary the junction diverges from the germline segment, which might be a read error. The chain is built from TRBV4-2 and TRBJ2-1; the match to TRBD2 covers 8 bases. The CDR3 spans 15 residues. The germline V gene has CDR1 LGHNA and CDR2 YNFKEQ. CDR3 nucleotides: TGTGCCAGCAGCCATGATTCTAGCGGGTACAATGAGCAATTCTTC. Residues: CASSHDSSGYNEQFF.

This clonotype was found a few times. This chain joins TRBV24-1 and TRBJ2-3, with unresolved D. V gave up 1 base and J gave up 5 bases, with 12 bases separating them. The CDR3 is 15 residues long. Germline V gene lookup returns CDR1 KGHDR and CDR2 SFDVKD. The CDR3 protein is CATSDLDSTKDTQYF. The CDR3 bases are TGTGCCACCAGTGATTTAGACTCGACGAAAGATACGCAGTATTTT.

This clonotype was detected many times. This chain links TRBV29-1 with TRBJ1-2; 7 bases align to TRBD1. Germline trimming cut 4 bases from V and 0 bases from J; bases unmatched to any gene: 2. Germline loops: CDR1 SQVTM, CDR2 ANQGSEA. The CDR3 loop spans 13 amino acids. The CDR3 coding sequence is TGCAGCGTTGGGACAGGATCTAACTATGGCTACACCTTC. Translating it yields CSVGTGSNYGYTF.

Note on this clonotype: Lacking the conserved final phenylalanine or tryptophan, this CDR3 likely reflects a read error. CDR3 in DNA: TGTGCCAGCAGCTTGGCGGGAGCGAACACTGAAGCTTTCTAT. Translating gives CASSLAGANTEAFY. The gene calls are TRBV5-4 and TRBJ1-1; D is unresolved. Trimming took 0 bases from V and 1 from J, leaving 7 bases between them. Germline V gene data show CDR1 as SGHNT and CDR2 as YYREEE (reference sequence). This CDR3 is 14 amino acids long.

A few counts support this clonotype. The rearrangement uses TRBV10-1 and TRBJ2-1; 9 nucleotides agree with TRBD1. The CDR3 is made up of 13 amino acids. Trimming at V came to 5 bases and at J to 7 bases, leaving 3 bases not matched to a gene. The germline CDR1 and CDR2 sequences are WNHNN and SYGVQD (reference sequence). CDR3 sequence: CASSTGQGNEQFF. The DNA of the CDR3 is TGCGCCAGCAGTACAGGACAGGGGAATGAGCAGTTCTTC.

This clonotype was seen many times. The CDR3 loop is CASSLYKNTGELFF. CDR3 bases: TGTGCCAGCAGCTTATACAAGAACACCGGGGAGCTGTTTTTT. V usage is TRBV11-3 and J usage is TRBJ2-2; no reliable D call. Between the trimmed V and J ends, which lost 2 bases and 1 base, there was a span of 5 bases. The CDR3 sequence is 14 residues long. From germline, CDR1 is SGHNT and CDR2 YENEEA.

In the case of this clonotype: Germline and junction disagree at one end, which may indicate a read error. This chain connects TRBV5-4 to TRBJ2-1, with a possible D match to TRBD1 (7 bases). The CDR3 consists of 19 residues. Germline V CDR1 and CDR2: SGHNT, YYREEE (reference sequence). CDR3 residues: CATSLFGRGVPRTYNEQFF. As DNA, the CDR3 is TGTGCCACCAGCTTGTTCGGCAGGGGGGTGCCTAGAACCTACAATGAGCAGTTCTTC.

In its sample, this clonotype was seen many times. J is TRBJ2-2 and V is TRBV6-2 or TRBV6-3; 9 bases match TRBD2. V lost 0 bases, J lost 6 bases, and 2 bases stayed unmatched. Germline CDR1 MNHEY, CDR2 SVGEGT. The CDR3 is made up of 15 amino acids. As DNA, the CDR3 is TGTGCCAGCAGTTACTCCTTAGCGGGAGCCGGGGAGCTGTTTTTT. It codes for CASSYSLAGAGELFF.

On this clonotype: A read error may produce the germline difference seen at one junction end. This rearrangement joins TRBV10-2 to TRBJ1-5; D is uncertain. Germline V CDR1 and CDR2: WSHSY, SAAADI. This CDR3 is 13 amino acids long. This CDR3 reads CASNEVHNQPRHF. CDR3 coding DNA: TGCGCCAGCAATGAGGTCCACAATCAGCCCCGGCATTTT.

This clonotype has just one count. This CDR3 fails to terminate in the conserved phenylalanine or tryptophan, so it likely reflects a read error. This rearrangement joins TRBV11-1 to TRBJ2-5; D is perhaps TRBD2 (5 bases). This CDR3 contains 15 residues. Per the germline V gene, CDR1 is SGHAT and CDR2 is FQDESV (reference sequence). Here the CDR3 reads CASSLASTRTETQYS. The CDR3 DNA is TGTGCCAGCAGTTTAGCCTCTACTAGGACAGAGACCCAGTACTCC.

The chain links TRBV12-3 or TRBV12-4 to TRBJ1-2; TRBD1 is a possible D gene (5 bases). The CDR3 runs to 14 residues. V dropped 2 bases and J dropped 3 bases, with 10 bases sitting between them. CDR3: CASSLWGVDYGYTF. Here the CDR3 DNA reads TGTGCCAGCAGTTTATGGGGCGTCGACTATGGCTACACCTTC.